One T cell receptor beta chain is described in this entry. The antigen is unknown. CDR1 is SGHRS and CDR2 is YFSETQ in the germline V gene. This CDR3 is built from 15 residues. V lost 3 bases and J 3 bases, leaving 14 bases between the germline ends. This entry comes from a study of T cell responses to AZD1222 COVID-19 vaccine. Study details: Second doses that came at about 4 or about 12 weeks were put together. Overall study results and limits: Two AZD1222 doses significantly raised spike-specific TCR breadth and depth over controls. Among AZD1222 vaccinees, only six were seropositive at baseline.

The data were produced by immunoSEQ multiplex PCR, yet TCRdb's version contains in-frame clones alone and is incomplete. The sample consists of over 120,000 clones, about nine tenths of them appearing once. The chain combines TRBV5-1 with TRBJ2-3, with D perhaps given as TRBD1 or TRBD2 (6 bases each). This specimen was peripheral blood, taken on day 0 of AZD1222 vaccination. This TCR was sampled from an adult in good health. The CDR3 region has the DNA TGCGCCAGCAGCTATTTGACGGGGGCGACAGATACGCAGTATTTT. This encodes CASSYLTGATDTQYF.